This T cell receptor (beta chain) was profiled in a study of read filtering for tumor transcriptome and immune sequencing. Study details: Mean patient age was approximately 66 years, range roughly 45 to 80; 17 male, more than 11 female.

This clonotype has at least ten counts. Molecular barcoded adaptors covering alpha/delta and beta/gamma chains were used on roughly 400 ng RNA. TCRdb reprocessed the reads via MiXCR and lists one record per CDR3 protein. Found here are tens of thousands of distinct CDR3 sequences, 14% of them singletons; the top ten hold around 6.5%. Deletions cut 7 bases from V and 1 base from J, with 19 bases between. The CDR3 totals 15 residues. The germline CDR1 and CDR2 sequences are SQVTM and ANQGSEA. The J gene is TRBJ1-1, the V gene TRBV29-1; possible D gene TRBD1, 5 bases. The sample taken for sequencing was a population of CD138-negative cells sorted from bone marrow. The clonotype was recovered from a donor at least 40 years old with multiple myeloma. CDR3 sequence: CSAQLQVGGNTEAFF. CDR3 DNA sequence: TGCAGCGCGCAGCTCCAAGTTGGGGGGAACACTGAAGCTTTCTTT.